One and the same sample provided the 32 T cell receptor beta chains below, sequenced in a study of blood T cells in healthy people across ages. A sample-barcoded 5' primer and a J-beta primer mix were used in a second PCR of roughly 7 to 12 cycles. TCRdb re-derived calls from the 5' RACE reads in MiXCR, one entry per CDR3 protein. The table lists hundreds of thousands of distinct CDR3 sequences, around 41% of them singletons, with about 30% in the top ten. The specimen sequenced was blood. The receptor source for this set is an elderly man in good health.

V and J are TRBV28 and TRBJ2-4; D perhaps matches TRBD2 (5 bases). CDR3 length equals 15 residues. V was trimmed by 6 bases and J by 2 bases, leaving 14 bases between them. Germline CDR1 MDHEN, CDR2 SYDVKM. This CDR3 reads CASSPRVLSKNIQYF. CDR3 nucleotide sequence: TGTGCCAGCAGCCCGCGGGTTCTTTCCAAAAACATTCAGTACTTC.

In this sample, this clonotype turned up a few times. The rearrangement joins TRBV7-2 to TRBJ2-3; the D gene is possibly TRBD2 (6 bases). CDR3 size: 14 residues. CDR1 is SGHTA, CDR2 FQGNSA, per germline. V lost 5 bases and J 7 bases, leaving 16 bases between the germline ends. The CDR3 DNA reads as TGTGCCAGCAGCACCGGGACTCCCCCGAATACGCAGTATTTT. It specifies CASSTGTPPNTQYF.

The chain joins TRBV12-3 or TRBV12-4 to TRBJ1-6; D gene uncertain. This CDR3 comprises 12 residues. V lost 6 bases and J 11 bases, leaving 11 bases between the germline ends. CDR3 coding DNA: TGTGCCAGCAGGCGTGGGAATCCACCCCTCCACTTT. Translated: CASRRGNPPLHF.

In its sample, this clonotype was seen many times. J is TRBJ1-1 and V is TRBV6-2 or TRBV6-3; D might be TRBD1 (5 bases). CDR1 is MNHEY, CDR2 SVGEGT, per germline. Trimming shortened V by 7 bases and J by 4 bases, and 16 bases separated the two germline ends. The CDR3 is 14 amino acids. The CDR3 loop is CASTPLGTSTEAFF. CDR3 DNA sequence: TGTGCCAGCACCCCCCTCGGGACGAGCACTGAAGCTTTCTTT.

This chain joins TRBV5-4 and TRBJ1-4; 7 nucleotides agree with TRBD1. Unmatched junction bases numbered 6, after V lost 5 bases and J lost 5 bases. Germline V lookup: CDR1 SGHNT, CDR2 YYREEE (reference sequence). The CDR3 length is 14 residues. CDR3 sequence (DNA): TGTGCCAGCAGTATGACAGGGTTAAATGAAAAACTGTTTTTT. Its translation is CASSMTGLNEKLFF. The whole variable domain, filled in from reference TRBV5-4 and TRBJ1-4, reads ETGVTQSPTHLIKTRGQQVTLRCSSQSGHNTVSWYQQALGQGPQFIFQYYREEENGRGNFPPRFSGLQFPNYSSELNVNALELDDSALYLCASSMTGLNEKLFFGSGTQLSVL.

In this sample, this clonotype turned up a few times. V gene TRBV25-1 combines with J gene TRBJ2-5; D unclear. Germline assignment: CDR1 MGHDK and CDR2 SYGVNS. With 3 bases removed from V and 5 bases from J, the gap between germline ends came to 13 bases. The CDR3 totals 14 residues. The chain's CDR3 is CASSDLTIRETQYF. The CDR3 DNA reads as TGTGCCAGCAGTGACCTGACGATAAGGGAGACCCAGTACTTC.

This clonotype came up many times. The rearrangement uses TRBV12-3 or TRBV12-4 and TRBJ2-6; D uncertain. Trimming left V 7 bases short and J 2 bases short, with 6 bases between. CDR3 size: 13 residues. CDR3 in amino acids: CASTQAGANVLTF. CDR3 coding DNA: TGTGCCAGCACTCAGGCTGGGGCCAACGTCCTGACTTTC.

Remarks on this clonotype: A read error is possible here, since a much larger clone lies one base away. The V call is TRBV29-1, the J call TRBJ2-5; 9 positions match TRBD2. CDR3 size: 14 residues. Germline V gives CDR1 SQVTM, CDR2 ANQGSEA. V gave up 5 bases and J gave up 11 bases; unmatched junction bases: 15. The DNA for the CDR3 is TGCAGCGTTAAAACGACTAGCGGATACAATGAGCAGTACTTC. The encoded protein is CSVKTTSGYNEQYF.

The gene calls are TRBV6-1 and TRBJ1-5; D call uncertain. CDR3 size: 16 residues. CDR1 MNHNS and CDR2 SASEGT come from the germline V gene. V lost 6 bases and J 2 bases, leaving 17 bases between the germline ends. The CDR3 reads CASRVEVAFGNQPQHF. The CDR3 DNA is TGTGCCAGCAGAGTGGAGGTTGCTTTCGGCAATCAGCCCCAGCATTTT.

For this clonotype: A much larger clone sits a single nucleotide away, making a read error possible. The rearrangement uses TRBV6-6 and TRBJ2-1; unclear D gene. The CDR3 is 11 residues long. The germline V gene encodes CDR1 MNHNY and CDR2 SVGAGI (reference sequence). Trimming cost V 7 bases and J 10 bases, with 11 bases left between them. CDR3 protein: CASNQLYEQFF. For the CDR3, the DNA is TGTGCCAGCAATCAATTGTACGAGCAGTTCTTC.

A few counts support this clonotype. V usage is TRBV29-1 and J usage is TRBJ1-2, with D perhaps TRBD1 (5 bases). Germline V CDR1 and CDR2: SQVTM, ANQGSEA. The CDR3 runs to 12 residues. Trimming pared 3 bases from V and 4 bases from J, leaving 9 bases between. The CDR3 coding sequence is TGCAGCGTTGAGGCAGGGAGCTATGGCTACACCTTC. Translating gives CSVEAGSYGYTF.

The chain has TRBV7-9 and TRBJ1-3, with TRBD1 matching 7 bases. CDR3 length: 15 residues. Unmatched junction bases numbered 7, after V lost 4 bases and J lost 4 bases. Germline-derived CDR1 and CDR2 are SEHNR and FQNEAQ (reference sequence). The CDR3 sequence: CASSYPTGVGNTIYF. The CDR3 DNA reads TGTGCCAGCAGCTACCCCACAGGGGTAGGAAACACCATATATTTT. The whole variable domain, remainder taken from reference TRBV7-9 and TRBJ1-3, is DTGVSQNPRHKITKRGQNVTFRCDPISEHNRLYWYRQTLGQGPEFLTYFQNEAQLEKSRLLSDRFSAERPKGSFSTLEIQRTEQGDSAMYLCASSYPTGVGNTIYFGEGSWLTVV.

This rearrangement joins TRBV5-1 to TRBJ2-2, with 10 bases fitting TRBD2. The CDR3 contains 17 residues. V was clipped by 3 bases and J by 1 base; unmatched bases: 6. Germline CDR1 SGHRS, CDR2 YFSETQ. The CDR3 here is CASSSRLAGRNTGELFF. In nucleotides, the CDR3 is TGCGCCAGCAGCTCCCGACTAGCGGGCCGGAACACCGGGGAGCTGTTTTTT.

This clonotype was picked up a small number of times. V usage is TRBV7-9 and J usage is TRBJ2-7; 7 nucleotides line up with TRBD1. V dropped 5 bases and J dropped 2; count of bases not matched to a gene: 9. From germline, CDR1 is SEHNR and CDR2 FQNEAQ (reference sequence). This CDR3 region has 15 residues. Here the CDR3 reads CASSPSGGVTYEQYF. CDR3 sequence (DNA): TGTGCCAGCAGCCCGTCAGGGGGAGTTACCTACGAGCAGTACTTC.

On this clonotype: A read error is possible here, since a much larger clone lies one base away. This rearrangement joins TRBV29-1 to TRBJ2-1; TRBD2 matches 10 bases. The CDR3 contains 16 residues. Germline values: CDR1 SQVTM, CDR2 ANQGSEA. The trim removed 1 base at V and 9 bases at J, leaving 12 bases unmatched. CDR3 sequence: CSVEVAGGGINTEQFF. Here the CDR3 DNA reads TGCAGCGTTGAAGTAGCGGGAGGAGGTATAAACACTGAGCAGTTCTTC.

About this clonotype itself: At one end, the junction sequence differs from germline, possibly due to a read error. The chain combines TRBV28 with TRBJ1-1, with TRBD1 identical over 8 bases. CDR3 size: 15 residues. From germline, CDR1 is MDHEN and CDR2 SYDVKM. CDR3 sequence (DNA): TGCGCCAGCAGGGAACAGGGGGGAAAGTACACTGAAGCTTTCTTT. As protein: CASREQGGKYTEAFF.

This chain uses TRBV9 with TRBJ2-7, with D perhaps matching TRBD2 (5 bases). V dropped 3 bases and J dropped 7 bases, with 14 bases sitting between them. The germline gives CDR1 SGDLS, CDR2 YYNGEE. There are 13 residues in the CDR3. CDR3 DNA sequence: TGTGCCAGCAGCGGCCTAGCCTACAATGAGCAGTACTTC. Its translation: CASSGLAYNEQYF.

CDR3 protein: CSVGTNSGRTDTQYF. The CDR3 DNA follows: TGCAGCGTTGGTACGAATAGCGGGAGGACAGATACGCAGTATTTT. The chain combines TRBV29-1 with TRBJ2-3, with 10 positions matching TRBD2. J was trimmed by 3 bases and V by 4 bases; bases with no gene match: 7. The CDR3 sequence is 15 residues long. Germline V gives CDR1 SQVTM, CDR2 ANQGSEA.

As to this clonotype: A much bigger clone sits one base away, suggesting this may be a read error. The CDR3 DNA is TGTGCCAGCAGCATAAGGGGGACGGGAGAGACCCAGTTCTTC. Translated, it gives CASSIRGTGETQFF. V is TRBV7-9 and J is TRBJ2-1, with D possibly being TRBD1 or TRBD2 (6 bases each). CDR1 is SEHNR, CDR2 FQNEAQ, per germline (reference sequence). The CDR3 spans 14 residues. V lost 5 bases, J lost 13 bases, and 21 bases lay in between. Full variable domain (rest looked up from reference TRBV7-9 and TRBJ2-1): DTGVSQNPRHKITKRGQNVTFRCDPISEHNRLYWYRQTLGQGPEFLTYFQNEAQLEKSRLLSDRFSAERPKGSFSTLEIQRTEQGDSAMYLCASSIRGTGETQFFGPGTRLTVL.

This chain links TRBV4-1 with TRBJ2-1, with TRBD2 as a possible D gene (5 bases). Trimming removed 2 bases from V and 15 bases from J, with 17 bases in between. The CDR3 sequence is 13 residues long. The germline V gene has CDR1 MGHRA and CDR2 YSYEKL. CDR3 region: CASSQRPDWSLFF. CDR3 sequence (DNA): TGCGCCAGCAGCCAAAGGCCGGACTGGAGTCTGTTCTTC.

The CDR3: CASTRSQGVDTGELFF. The CDR3 coding sequence is TGTGCCAGCACCCGGAGTCAGGGGGTCGACACCGGGGAGCTGTTTTTT. V gene TRBV12-3 or TRBV12-4 combines with J gene TRBJ2-2, with 7 bases fitting TRBD1. J lost 3 bases, V lost 7 bases, and 11 bases had no gene match. The CDR3 contains 16 residues.

V is TRBV20-1 and J is TRBJ2-4; D may be TRBD1 or TRBD2 (5 bases each). The length of the CDR3 is 15 residues. In germline, CDR1 is DFQATT, CDR2 SNEGSKA (reference sequence). V gave up 6 bases and J gave up 4 bases, with 19 bases separating them. As DNA, the CDR3 is TGCAGTGCCTCGAGCCCCGGGACGGAGAAAAACATTCAGTACTTC. Translation gives CSASSPGTEKNIQYF.

Turning to this clonotype: One junction end disagrees with the germline gene, perhaps due to a read error. This chain joins TRBV7-9 and TRBJ2-1; D not certain. Per germline, CDR1 SEHNR and CDR2 FQNEAQ (reference sequence). The CDR3 runs to 14 residues. CDR3 loop: CASSLVGGNDEQFF. The CDR3 coding sequence is TGTGCCAGCAGCTTAGTAGGTGGGAACGATGAACAGTTCTTC.

This chain's CDR3 is CASSLGTARAKNIQYF. The DNA of the CDR3 is TGTGCCAGCAGCTTAGGAACAGCGAGGGCCAAAAACATTCAGTACTTC. This sequence joins TRBV7-2 and TRBJ2-4; no clear D gene. V was shortened by 1 base and J by 1 base, with 11 bases between the two germline ends. The CDR3 covers 16 residues. Germline CDR1 reads SGHTA; CDR2 reads FQGNSA.

The rearrangement links TRBV7-9 to TRBJ2-3, with D possibly being TRBD1 (6 bases). Germline CDR1 and CDR2: SEHNR and FQNEAQ (reference sequence). Trimming took off 5 bases at V and 2 bases at J, with 20 bases between the two ends. The CDR3 contains 17 residues. CDR3 DNA: TGTGCCAGCAGCCCACCAATCTTTGGACAGACCACAGATACGCAGTATTTT. It translates to CASSPPIFGQTTDTQYF.

The table lists this clonotype with a few counts. This chain links TRBV4-2 with TRBJ1-5; the D gene is possibly TRBD1 (5 bases). Trimming removed 0 bases at V and 9 bases at J, with 12 bases between. This CDR3 is 14 amino acids long. Per germline, CDR1 LGHNA and CDR2 YNFKEQ. CDR3 loop: CASSQDLGERPQHF. CDR3 nucleotide sequence: TGTGCCAGCAGCCAAGATCTGGGGGAGCGGCCCCAGCATTTT.

The genes are TRBV12-3 or TRBV12-4 and TRBJ2-3; D may be TRBD1 (5 bases). The CDR3 is made up of 15 amino acids. Trimming stripped 7 bases from V and 0 bases from J, with 14 bases between. The CDR3 DNA is TGTGCCAGCACCTCGGACATCCCTAGCACAGATACGCAGTATTTT. Its translation: CASTSDIPSTDTQYF.

The J gene is TRBJ2-1, the V gene TRBV20-1; 10 bases align to TRBD2. The J segment lost 9 bases and the V segment lost 3 bases, leaving 17 bases of the junction unmatched. Germline V gives CDR1 DFQATT, CDR2 SNEGSKA (reference sequence). The length of the CDR3 is 17 residues. CDR3 DNA sequence: TGCAGTGCTAGTTCGGCTAGCGGGGGCCTTCTCCAGCCTGAGCAGTTCTTC. Translated: CSASSASGGLLQPEQFF.

This clonotype was picked up a small number of times. The chain is built from TRBV6-2 or TRBV6-3 and TRBJ2-7; possible D gene TRBD2, 6 bases. The V end was cut by 5 bases, the J end by 7 bases, with 15 bases between. Germline-derived CDR1 and CDR2 are MNHEY and SVGEGT. CDR3 size: 13 residues. The CDR3 nucleotides are TGTGCCAGCAGTAGGAGGGAGTACGTAGAGCAGTACTTC. Its translation: CASSRREYVEQYF.

The chain links TRBV20-1 to TRBJ2-3; D perhaps matches TRBD1 (5 bases). The CDR3 runs to 14 residues. In germline, CDR1 is DFQATT, CDR2 SNEGSKA (reference sequence). V gave up 7 bases and J gave up 5 bases, with 19 bases separating them. The chain's CDR3 is CSVLDSQGVDTQYF. CDR3 nucleotide sequence: TGCAGTGTTTTAGATTCCCAGGGTGTAGATACGCAGTATTTT.

On this clonotype itself: A read error is possible here, since a much larger clone lies one base away. The gene calls are TRBV7-9 and TRBJ1-5, with 9 bases identical to TRBD1. There are 14 residues in the CDR3. CDR1 SEHNR and CDR2 FQNEAQ come from the germline V gene (reference sequence). The chain's CDR3 is CASSSDRGKQPQHF. CDR3 DNA sequence: TGTGCCAGCAGCTCGGACAGGGGCAAGCAGCCCCAGCATTTT.

This clonotype was picked up a small number of times. The chain employs TRBV7-2 and TRBJ1-2; D unclear. CDR1 and CDR2 from the germline V gene are SGHTA and FQGNSA. This CDR3 contains 14 residues. Trimming removed 5 bases at V and 8 bases at J, with 18 bases between. The CDR3 reads CASSRPGSSVGYTF. The CDR3 DNA sequence: TGTGCCAGCAGCCGACCGGGGAGTAGTGTCGGCTACACCTTC.